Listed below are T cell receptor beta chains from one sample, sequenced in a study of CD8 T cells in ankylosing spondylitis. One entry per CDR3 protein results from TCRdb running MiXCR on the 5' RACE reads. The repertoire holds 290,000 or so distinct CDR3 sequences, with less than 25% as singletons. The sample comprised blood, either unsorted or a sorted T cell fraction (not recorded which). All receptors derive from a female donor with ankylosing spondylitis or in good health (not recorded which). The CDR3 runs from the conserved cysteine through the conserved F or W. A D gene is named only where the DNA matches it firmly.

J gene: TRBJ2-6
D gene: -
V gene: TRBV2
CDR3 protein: CASSASVSGANVLTF

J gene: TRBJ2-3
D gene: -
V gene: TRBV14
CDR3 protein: CASSFNRDETQYF

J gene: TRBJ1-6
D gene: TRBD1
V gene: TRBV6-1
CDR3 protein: CASSESLTGVESPLHF

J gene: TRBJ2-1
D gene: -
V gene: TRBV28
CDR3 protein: CASCAVRYNEQFF

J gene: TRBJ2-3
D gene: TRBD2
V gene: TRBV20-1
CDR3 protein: CSARGTSGRVDTQYF

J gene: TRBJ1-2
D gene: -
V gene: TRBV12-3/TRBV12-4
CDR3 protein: CASSFRGTHSSF

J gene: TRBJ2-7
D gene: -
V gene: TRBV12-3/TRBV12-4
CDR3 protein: CASSLHSYEQYF

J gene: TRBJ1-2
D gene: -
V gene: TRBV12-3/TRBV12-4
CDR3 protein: CASSLWESYGYTF

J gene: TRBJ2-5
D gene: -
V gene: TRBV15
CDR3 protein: CATSRDSGGWETQYF

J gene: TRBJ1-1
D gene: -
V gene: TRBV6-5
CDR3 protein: CASSYSRDTGTEAFF

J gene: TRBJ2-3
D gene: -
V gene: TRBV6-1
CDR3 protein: CASSEVMGGSADTQYF